The text below deals with one T cell receptor beta chain. Its antigen is currently unknown. PCR primers comprised 60 Vbeta and 13 Jbeta primers. Assay used: immunoSEQ multiplex PCR; TCRdb lists only in-frame clones, some missing. The sample contains 150,000 to 200,000 clones, approximately 85% of which appear only once. This specimen comes from a study of cytomegalovirus exposure and HLA in healthy donors. The V gene's germline CDR1 is KGHSH and CDR2 LQKENI. This CDR3 has 14 residues. The V and J ends lost 5 bases and 2 bases, in that order; junction bases with no gene match: 5. Study observations and caveats: Altogether, about 160 TCR beta chains were recorded as cytomegalovirus-associated.

The chain carries TRBV18 and TRBJ1-2; 7 bases are shared with TRBD1. Material for sequencing was PBMCs. This clonotype originated in a man aged 18 to 35 in good health and CMV-seropositive. This chain's CDR3 is CASSADRRNYGYTF. The CDR3 DNA sequence: TGTGCCAGCTCAGCGGACAGGAGAAACTATGGCTACACCTTC.